These T cell receptor beta chains were read from a single sample in a study of vaccination effects on CD4 cells after COVID-19. The antigens for these receptors are not known. Clones were sequenced by immunoSEQ multiplex PCR, and TCRdb holds only the in-frame ones, with some missing. The table records 30,000 to 45,000 clones, roughly 70% of them present only once. The starting material was CD4+ T cells from PBMCs cultured with SARS-CoV-2 spike peptides, obtained before COVID-19 vaccination. Receptors were obtained from a human donor who received a COVID-19 vaccine. The CDR3 runs from the conserved cysteine through the conserved F or W. The D gene is left open where the match is weak. Size tells how often a clone was seen (once, few, many) or the class of an expanded clone, and some rows leave it out.

abundance	d_gene	v_gene	j_gene	CDR3aa	CDR3nt
once	.	TRBV30	TRBJ1-2	CAWRGSGRGYTF	TGTGCCTGGAGGGGCTCGGGTCGGGGCTACACCTTC
.	.	TRBV7-8	TRBJ1-6	CASSPDERSYNSPLHF	TGTGCCAGCAGCCCCGACGAGCGCTCCTATAATTCACCCCTCCACTTT
.	.	TRBV7-9	TRBJ1-2	CASRRTDYGYTF	TGTGCCAGCAGAAGGACAGACTATGGCTACACCTTC
.	.	TRBV4-3	TRBJ2-5	CASSQRAAETQYF	TGCGCCAGCAGCCAACGCGCCGCAGAGACCCAGTACTTC
few	.	TRBV11-2	TRBJ1-1	CASSPQVGTEAFF	TGTGCCAGCAGCCCCCAGGTGGGGACTGAAGCTTTCTTT
.	.	TRBV19	TRBJ1-1	CASSIGFGTPSGEAFF	TGTGCCAGTAGTATTGGGTTTGGGACCCCGAGTGGTGAAGCTTTCTTT
.	TRBD1	TRBV7-2	TRBJ2-7	CASSSTGGAEQYF	TGTGCCAGCAGCTCGACAGGGGGAGCCGAGCAGTACTTC
.	TRBD1	TRBV11-2	TRBJ2-7	CASSSNRGQGAREQYF	TGTGCCAGCAGCTCAAACCGGGGACAGGGGGCAAGGGAGCAGTACTTC
few	.	TRBV3-1/TRBV3-2	TRBJ2-1	CASSQVSRTNEQFF	TGTGCCAGCAGCCAAGTTTCTAGAACCAATGAGCAGTTCTTC
.	.	TRBV29-1	TRBJ2-1	CSFLRAGYNEQFF	TGCAGCTTCCTCCGGGCAGGCTACAATGAGCAGTTCTTC
.	TRBD1	TRBV19	TRBJ1-2	CASGTGIYGYTF	TGTGCCAGTGGGACAGGGATATATGGCTACACCTTC
.	TRBD1	TRBV7-2	TRBJ1-1	CASSFTGQGRAFF	TGTGCCAGCAGCTTCACAGGACAGGGTCGGGCTTTCTTT
.	.	TRBV6-5	TRBJ1-5	CASSPVQGSNQPQHF	TGTGCCAGCAGCCCCGTACAGGGAAGCAATCAGCCCCAGCATTTT
.	.	TRBV3-1/TRBV3-2	TRBJ1-3	CASSQKGFDTIYF	TGTGCCAGCAGCCAGAAAGGGTTTGACACCATATATTTT
.	.	TRBV30	TRBJ1-6	CAWTPGLNSPLHF	TGTGCCTGGACCCCTGGGCTTAATTCACCCCTCCACTTT
.	TRBD2	TRBV29-1	TRBJ2-1	CSGLAGGRGEQFF	TGCAGCGGCTTAGCGGGGGGCCGGGGTGAGCAGTTCTTC
.	TRBD1	TRBV19	TRBJ1-5	CASAGQGRSSNQPQHF	TGTGCCTCCGCGGGACAGGGGCGATCTAGCAATCAGCCCCAGCATTTT
.	TRBD2	TRBV9	TRBJ2-2	CASSVGGGGAPGELFF	TGTGCCAGCAGCGTAGGGGGCGGGGGGGCTCCCGGGGAGCTGTTTTTT
.	.	TRBV10-3	TRBJ1-3	CAITARTPHQWGSGNTIYF	TGTGCCATCACAGCCCGGACACCCCACCAGTGGGGCTCTGGAAACACCATATATTTT
once	.	TRBV10-3	TRBJ1-1	CAIALESKTEAFF	TGTGCCATCGCGCTTGAATCGAAGACTGAAGCTTTCTTT
.	.	TRBV2	TRBJ2-1	CASSYGLSGAQFF	TGTGCCAGCAGTTATGGACTATCGGGAGCGCAGTTCTTC
.	.	TRBV6-2/TRBV6-3	TRBJ2-2	CASSYAAGVANTGELFF	TGTGCCAGCAGTTACGCGGCCGGGGTGGCGAACACCGGGGAGCTGTTTTTT
.	.	TRBV5-1	TRBJ1-4	CASSLRYGYEKLFF	TGCGCCAGCAGCTTGAGGTACGGTTACGAAAAACTGTTTTTT
.	.	TRBV3-1/TRBV3-2	TRBJ2-7	CASSPGLIYEQYF	TGTGCCAGCAGCCCAGGACTGATCTACGAGCAGTACTTC
.	.	TRBV10-3	TRBJ1-6	CAISESNNNSPLHF	TGTGCCATCAGTGAGTCGAACAATAATTCACCCCTCCACTTT
.	.	TRBV5-6	TRBJ1-5	CASSARAGYQPQHF	TGTGCCAGCAGCGCCCGGGCCGGGTATCAGCCCCAGCATTTT
.	TRBD1	TRBV7-8	TRBJ2-5	CASSFVRSRGQETQYF	TGTGCCAGCAGCTTCGTTAGGTCCAGGGGGCAAGAGACCCAGTACTTC
once	TRBD1	TRBV19	TRBJ1-1	CASSIRTGVNTEAFF	TGTGCCAGTAGTATTCGAACAGGGGTGAACACTGAAGCTTTCTTT
.	.	TRBV11-2	TRBJ1-5	CASSLDPGRNQPQHF	TGTGCCAGCAGCTTAGATCCAGGGCGCAATCAGCCCCAGCATTTT
.	TRBD2	TRBV5-1	TRBJ2-3	CASSLEGSGSRDTQYF	TGCGCCAGCAGCTTGGAGGGTAGCGGGAGCCGAGATACGCAGTATTTT
few	.	TRBV11-3	TRBJ2-3	CASSLDLTGKMARGPSTDTQYF	TGTGCCAGCAGCTTAGACCTAACGGGGAAAATGGCGAGGGGACCTAGCACAGATACGCAGTATTTT
.	.	TRBV18	TRBJ1-2	CASSPIVGSYGYTF	TGTGCCAGCTCACCTATAGTGGGGTCCTATGGCTACACCTTC
.	.	TRBV6-2/TRBV6-3	TRBJ1-6	CASSYQGFPNLSPLHF	TGTGCCAGCAGTTACCAGGGGTTCCCGAATTTGTCACCCCTCCACTTT
.	TRBD2	TRBV7-2	TRBJ2-7	CASSSGLAGTEQYF	TGTGCCAGCAGCTCAGGACTAGCGGGGACCGAGCAGTACTTC
.	TRBD2	TRBV28	TRBJ2-2	CASSLYGGRWSGELFF	TGTGCCAGCAGTCTGTACGGGGGGAGGTGGTCCGGGGAGCTGTTTTTT
.	.	TRBV30	TRBJ2-3	CAWGTFTDTQYF	TGTGCCTGGGGAACCTTCACAGATACGCAGTATTTT
.	.	TRBV9	TRBJ2-7	CASSVGREHGEQYF	TGTGCCAGCAGCGTAGGCAGGGAACATGGGGAGCAGTACTTC
few	.	TRBV27	TRBJ1-1	CASSLRRHTEAFF	TGTGCCAGCAGTTTAAGGCGGCACACTGAAGCTTTCTTT
.	TRBD1	TRBV6-5	TRBJ1-4	CASSTGTGGRKLFF	TGTGCCAGCAGTACTGGGACAGGGGGCAGAAAACTGTTTTTT
.	TRBD2	TRBV5-1	TRBJ2-3	CASRTSGTDTQYF	TGCGCCAGTCGGACTAGCGGCACAGATACGCAGTATTTT
.	.	TRBV24-1	TRBJ2-1	CATSDYRVQFF	TGTGCCACCAGTGATTACCGGGTCCAGTTCTTC
.	.	TRBV18	TRBJ2-5	CASSRDTQETQYF	TGTGCCAGCTCACGGGACACCCAAGAGACCCAGTACTTC
.	.	TRBV5-4	TRBJ1-6	CASSLGPGGNSPLHF	TGTGCCAGCAGCTTGGGACCGGGGGGGAATTCACCCCTCCACTTT
once	.	TRBV6-5	TRBJ2-7	CASSYKGEQYF	TGTGCCAGCAGTTATAAGGGCGAGCAGTACTTC
.	.	TRBV19	TRBJ2-7	CASSIGWGTYEQYF	TGTGCCAGTAGTATTGGTTGGGGGACCTACGAGCAGTACTTC
.	TRBD2	TRBV27	TRBJ2-7	CASSGSGGQYF	TGTGCCAGCAGCGGTTCGGGGGGGCAGTACTTC
.	.	TRBV5-6	TRBJ1-3	CASSLGPGVEGTIYF	TGTGCCAGCAGCTTGGGGCCGGGAGTAGAGGGGACCATATATTTT
.	TRBD1	TRBV4-1	TRBJ1-5	CASSPTGAGRGQPQHF	TGCGCCAGCAGTCCGACAGGGGCAGGTCGGGGTCAGCCCCAGCATTTT
.	TRBD2	TRBV6-1	TRBJ2-4	CASSERGGWCKNIQYF	TGTGCCAGCAGTGAACGGGGAGGGTGGTGCAAAAACATTCAGTACTTC
.	.	TRBV7-8	TRBJ1-1	CASSFIRIGPASPVAFF	TGTGCCAGCAGCTTTATTCGTATCGGGCCGGCGAGCCCAGTCGCTTTCTTT
few	TRBD1	TRBV6-1	TRBJ1-2	CASSERQGASGYTF	TGTGCCAGCAGTGAACGGCAGGGGGCGAGTGGCTACACCTTC
.	TRBD1	TRBV5-1	TRBJ1-2	CASSLGRPGQGGTF	TGCGCCAGCAGCTTGGGGCGACCGGGACAGGGTGGCACCTTC
.	TRBD1	TRBV7-8	TRBJ1-6	CASNWGQGGNSPLHF	TGTGCCAGCAACTGGGGACAGGGGGGGAATTCACCCCTCCACTTT
.	.	TRBV7-8	TRBJ2-1	CASSPQISYNEQFF	TGTGCCAGCAGCCCTCAGATCTCCTACAATGAGCAGTTCTTC
.	.	TRBV2	TRBJ1-1	CASRVVGDTEAFF	TGTGCCAGCAGAGTGGTGGGGGACACTGAAGCTTTCTTT
.	TRBD2	TRBV7-2	TRBJ2-3	CASRNSGSTDTQYF	TGTGCCAGCAGAAATAGCGGGAGCACAGATACGCAGTATTTT
few	.	TRBV6-1	TRBJ1-1	CASGLQEIGTEAFF	TGTGCCAGCGGACTACAGGAAATTGGCACTGAAGCTTTCTTT